This record looks at one TCR beta chain sequence and its context. These data are taken from a study of blood T cell repertoires in COVID-19. About the study: Spain, Italy and the United States supplied samples that represented acute and convalescent COVID-19.

Profiled with immunoSEQ multiplex PCR; TCRdb holds only in-frame clones, not every one. The table includes over 150,000 clones, 94% detected once. The CDR3 loop spans 14 amino acids. V lost 11 bases, J lost 7 bases, and 20 bases lay in between. Germline CDR1 and CDR2: SEHNR and FQNEAQ (reference sequence). Sequencing was carried out using peripheral blood. This TCR derives from a man aged 25-45 years with COVID-19, enrolled during active disease. V and J are TRBV7-9 and TRBJ1-4; D gene uncertain. The CDR3 is CAYKPGKSAEKLFF. The DNA for the CDR3 is TGTGCCTATAAGCCGGGGAAGTCGGCTGAAAAACTGTTTTTT.